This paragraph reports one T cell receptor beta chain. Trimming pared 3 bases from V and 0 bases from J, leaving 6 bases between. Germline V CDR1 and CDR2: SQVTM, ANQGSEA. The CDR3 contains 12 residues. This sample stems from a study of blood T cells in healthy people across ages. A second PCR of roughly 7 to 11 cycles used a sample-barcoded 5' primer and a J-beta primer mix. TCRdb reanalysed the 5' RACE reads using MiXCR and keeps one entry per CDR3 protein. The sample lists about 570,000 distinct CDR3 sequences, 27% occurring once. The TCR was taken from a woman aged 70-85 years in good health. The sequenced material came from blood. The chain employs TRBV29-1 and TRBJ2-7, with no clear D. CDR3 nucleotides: TGCAGCGTTGAGAAGAGCTCCTACGAGCAGTACTTC. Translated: CSVEKSSYEQYF.